This T cell receptor (beta chain) appears in the sequencing data of a study of metastatic and nonmetastatic thyroid tumors. Study information: Blood and tumor or nodule tissue repertoires from malignant and benign thyroid patients were compared. Regarding the study as a whole: Reports indicated that malignant thyroid tumors showed significantly higher TCR beta diversity than benign nodules did, in blood and tumor.

With respect to this clone: Antigen unknown.

Thyroid surgery took place with no prior treatment in any patient. Germline CDR1 is SGHVS and CDR2 is FNYEAQ. Losses at the gene ends were 3 bases for V and 9 bases for J; bases not matched to a gene: 7. This CDR3 is 14 amino acids long. As processed by the authors: CDR3 differences across clinicopathological groups were used to build a distant-metastasis classifier for papillary thyroid cancer. Using MiXCR, TCRdb re-called clones from the PCR reads. The V and J calls here are based on TCRdb, not the publication. The sample consists of about 40,000 clones, about 19% of them appearing once. The clonotype originates from a female donor with papillary thyroid cancer or a benign thyroid nodule (not recorded which). Some clones in this sample may be carry-over from other donors' samples. The rearrangement links TRBV7-6 to TRBJ2-1; 8 bases match TRBD1. Sequencing was done on a sample of tumor tissue. CDR3 bases: TGTGCCAGCAGCTTCGACCAGGGGGCCGGTGAGCAGTTCTTC. It translates to CASSFDQGAGEQFF. The full variable domain, its missing parts supplied by reference TRBV7-6 and TRBJ2-1, is GAGVSQSPRYKVTKRGQDVALRCDPISGHVSLYWYRQALGQGPEFLTYFNYEAQQDKSGLPNDRFSAERPEGSISTLTIQRTEQRDSAMYRCASSFDQGAGEQFFGPGTRLTVL.